The clone carrying this T cell receptor (beta chain) was detected many times. These data are taken from a study of T cells after yellow fever vaccination. Study-wide points: Abundant bulk-population clonotypes could contaminate the FACS-sorted repertoires. At under 98% for CD4 and roughly 87% for CD8, most primary-vaccination clones showed up again after the booster. Clonotypes found in both CD4 and CD8 compartments made up a small share. Within the sorted memory subsets, almost all vaccine-responding clonotypes could not be detected on day 0.

MiXCR, run by TCRdb on the 5' RACE reads, gives a single entry per CDR3 protein. The sample contains 30,000 or so distinct CDR3 sequences, 6.6% of which appear only once. CDR1 is DFQATT and CDR2 is SNEGSKA in the germline V gene (reference sequence). Trimming removed 0 bases from V and 10 bases from J, with 13 bases in between. The CDR3 runs to 14 residues. This clonotype originated in a man aged 18 to 29 who received the YFV17D yellow fever vaccine. This sequence joins TRBV20-1 and TRBJ1-6; D is perhaps TRBD1 (6 bases). The specimen comprised PBMCs, either bulk or a sorted T-cell subset (CD4+, CD8+, memory, or dextramer-sorted; not recorded which), sampled on the day of the first yellow fever vaccination. This CDR3 is CSARDRTGQSPLHF. CDR3 bases: TGCAGTGCTAGAGATCGTACAGGGCAATCACCCCTCCACTTT.